This note documents a single T cell receptor beta chain sequence. Study processing details: Amplification of reference gene primers was used by the study to estimate nucleated cell counts. Method: immunoSEQ multiplex PCR; TCRdb's copy keeps in-frame clones and lacks some. That table supplies the V and J calls and clone size; D and trimming were determined from the DNA. This table holds about 170,000 clones, roughly 80% found once. The sample belongs to a study of blood T cell repertoires in COVID-19. Study background: PBMCs, B-cell-depleted T cells, or T cells provided the cDNA or gDNA that made up the material.

Germline CDR1 MGHDK, CDR2 SYGVNS. This CDR3 has 14 amino acids. V was clipped by 1 base and J by 4 bases, with 10 bases between them. The sequenced sample was peripheral blood. This TCR derives from a middle-aged woman with COVID-19, enrolled during active disease. J is TRBJ1-2 and V is TRBV25-1; maybe TRBD1 (6 bases). CDR3 protein: CASSESGDRYGYTF. DNA of the CDR3: TGTGCCAGCAGTGAATCAGGGGACCGCTATGGCTACACCTTC.